Here is one T cell receptor (beta chain) with its context. Its specificity is not known. Some clones are missing from TCRdb's copy, which holds only in-frame ones; the method was immunoSEQ multiplex PCR. The profile shows about 280,000 clones, more than 75% of them singletons. The sample belongs to a study of cytomegalovirus exposure and HLA in healthy donors. General study findings and limits: A subsequent analysis found that TCR clusters from the first cohort also tended to co-occur in the 120 or so validation repertoires, with 94% of cluster scores above 0. In vitro assays verified that three CMV-associated chains recognized CMV antigens specifically.

The CDR3 has 14 amino acids. Trimming left V 4 bases short and J 4 bases short, with 13 bases between. Germline CDR1 is MNHEY and CDR2 is SMNVEV (reference sequence). This TCR derives from a woman younger than 30 in good health and CMV-seronegative. The chain is built from TRBV27 and TRBJ1-2, with a possible D match to TRBD1 (6 bases). Material: PBMCs. The CDR3 spells CASSSTGPPYGYTF. The CDR3 coding sequence is TGTGCCAGCAGTTCTACAGGGCCTCCCTATGGCTACACCTTC.